The 7 T cell receptor beta chains listed next were all sequenced from one sample in a study of identical twins. MiXCR, applied by TCRdb to the 5' RACE reads, yields one record per CDR3 protein. The sample has 350,000 to 600,000 distinct CDR3 sequences, 13% to 15% seen once. These sequences were also reported in another study, on yellow fever vaccine responses in identical twins.

The sequenced sample was CD4+ T cells sorted from blood. The receptors derive from a woman younger than 35 in good health.

With respect to this clonotype: The conserved phenylalanine or tryptophan normally closing the CDR3 is absent here, so this likely arose from a read error. Because the CDR3's place on the DNA is in doubt, the DNA is left out and the CDR3 is given as listed by TCRdb. The chain joins TRBV7-9 to TRBJ2-7. The CDR3 adds up to 14 amino acids, both ends counted. From germline, CDR1 is SEHNR and CDR2 FQNEAQ (reference sequence). CDR3 residues: CASSSGPRSYERYL.

The rearrangement joins TRBV20-1 to TRBJ2-5; 7 bases match TRBD2. Trimming cost V 6 bases and J 4 bases; bases outside gene matches: 11. This CDR3 is 14 amino acids long. Germline CDR1 and CDR2: DFQATT and SNEGSKA (reference sequence). CDR3 protein: CSARQAGAGETQYF. CDR3 in DNA: TGCAGTGCCAGGCAGGCGGGAGCGGGAGAGACCCAGTACTTC.

This clonotype turned up a few times. The chain couples TRBV5-1 to TRBJ2-3, with 10 bases matching TRBD2. The CDR3 is made up of 16 amino acids. Germline assignment: CDR1 SGHRS and CDR2 YFSETQ. Trimming at V came to 0 bases and at J to 2 bases, leaving 3 bases not matched to a gene. CDR3 protein: CASSLGTSGFTDTQYF. The CDR3 DNA reads as TGCGCCAGCAGCTTGGGGACTAGCGGTTTCACAGATACGCAGTATTTT.

The chain carries TRBV18 and TRBJ1-5; possibly TRBD1 for D (6 bases). Germline CDR1 is KGHSH and CDR2 is LQKENI. Trimming pared 3 bases from V and 4 bases from J, leaving 13 bases between. The CDR3 is 15 residues long. The CDR3, as DNA: TGTGCCAGCTCACCTGGCAGACAGGTAAATCAGCCCCAGCATTTT. This gives the protein CASSPGRQVNQPQHF. Full variable domain (missing parts from reference TRBV18 and TRBJ1-5): NAGVMQNPRHLVRRRGQEARLRCSPMKGHSHVYWYRQLPEEGLKFMVYLQKENIIDESGMPKERFSAEFPKEGPSILRIQQVVRGDSAAYFCASSPGRQVNQPQHFGDGTRLSIL.

This clonotype was detected many times. J is TRBJ1-3 and V is TRBV3-1; TRBD1 matches 11 bases. J was trimmed by 3 bases and V by 4 bases; bases with no gene match: 2. Per germline, CDR1 LGHDT and CDR2 YNNKEL (reference sequence). This CDR3 is built from 15 residues. CDR3 in DNA: TGTGCCAGCAGCCCCGGGACAGGGGGTGGAAACACCATATATTTT. Translated, it gives CASSPGTGGGNTIYF.

The chain employs TRBV29-1 and TRBJ2-3; 9 bases agree with TRBD1. This CDR3 comprises 12 residues. The J segment lost 4 bases and the V segment lost 7 bases, leaving 3 bases of the junction unmatched. CDR1 and CDR2 from the germline V gene are SQVTM and ANQGSEA. The chain's CDR3 is CSGRQGADTQYF. As DNA, the CDR3 is TGCAGCGGAAGACAGGGGGCAGATACGCAGTATTTT.

The rearrangement joins TRBV28 to TRBJ2-4; 9 positions agree with TRBD2. The germline V gene encodes CDR1 MDHEN and CDR2 SYDVKM. This CDR3 comprises 16 residues. V dropped 2 bases and J dropped 0; count of bases not matched to a gene: 2. CDR3 nucleotides: TGTGCCAGCAGTTTAACTAGCGGGCTAGCCAAAAACATTCAGTACTTC. It yields the protein CASSLTSGLAKNIQYF.